This is a list of T cell receptor beta chains from one sample in a study of identical twins. MiXCR, applied by TCRdb to the 5' RACE reads, yields one record per CDR3 protein. The sample contains approximately 680,000 distinct CDR3 sequences, 7.1% of which appear only once. These data were also reused for a study on yellow fever vaccine responses in identical twins.

The sequenced sample was PBMCs. Receptors were obtained from a young woman in good health. CDR3s include the opening cysteine and the closing phenylalanine or tryptophan. Fields, in order: D gene, V gene, J gene, clone size, CDR3 DNA, CDR3 protein. D genes are given only for firm matches. Clone size is given for some rows only: seen once, a few or many times, or a class if the clone is expanded.

.,TRBV4-1,TRBJ1-6,many,TGCGCCAGCAGTGCCTCGGGGCCCTCACCCCTCCACTTT,CASSASGPSPLHF
TRBD2,TRBV5-1,TRBJ2-1,.,TGCGCCAGCAGCTACCTAGCGGGGGGCCGGGATGAGCAGTTCTTC,CASSYLAGGRDEQFF
.,TRBV6-5,TRBJ1-1,many,TGTGCCAGCAGTTACTTAGGGGGGAACACTGAAGCTTTCTTT,CASSYLGGNTEAFF
.,TRBV28,TRBJ2-2,few,TGTGCCACTCGGACAGCCTGGGGCACCGGGGAGCTGTTTTTT,CATRTAWGTGELFF
.,TRBV10-3,TRBJ2-3,.,TGTGCCATCACCAACGACCAGACTAGCACAGATACGCAGTATTTT,CAITNDQTSTDTQYF
TRBD2,TRBV14,TRBJ2-3,few,TGTGCCAGCAGCCAAGTCCCGGGACTAGCGGGGAGAGATACGCAGTATTTT,CASSQVPGLAGRDTQYF
.,TRBV11-2,TRBJ2-1,.,TGTGCCAGCAGCCCAAGGGGGCGGGAGCCTGGGTTGAAGGACAATGAGCAGTTCTTC,CASSPRGREPGLKDNEQFF
.,TRBV7-3,TRBJ2-1,few,TGTGCCAGCAGCTTAAAGGGAACGGCCCCCTACAATGAGCAGTTCTTC,CASSLKGTAPYNEQFF
TRBD2,TRBV29-1,TRBJ2-1,many,TGCAGCGTTGAAGGTGATAGCGGGAGTTCCTACAATGAGCAGTTCTTC,CSVEGDSGSSYNEQFF
.,TRBV29-1,TRBJ1-2,.,TGCAGCGTTGAGTTGGACACTGAAAGGCTGTGGGGCTACACCTTC,CSVELDTERLWGYTF
TRBD1,TRBV28,TRBJ2-7,few,TGTGCCAGCAGTTTATGGGGACAGGGGTCATACGAGCAGTACTTC,CASSLWGQGSYEQYF
TRBD2,TRBV2,TRBJ2-1,few,TGTGCCAGCAGGGTCGGGACTAGCGGGAGCTATGAGCAGTTCTTC,CASRVGTSGSYEQFF
.,TRBV4-1,TRBJ2-6,many,TGCGCCAGCAGCCAAGTAATCTCTGGGGCCAACGTCCTGACTTTC,CASSQVISGANVLTF
.,TRBV5-1,TRBJ2-5,once,TGCGCCAGCAGCACTGACAGGCCCCAAGAGACCCAGGACTTC,CASSTDRPQETQDF
.,TRBV3-1,TRBJ2-5,few,TGTGCCAGCAGCCCCTGGACTGGCATCCAAGAGACCCAGTACTTC,CASSPWTGIQETQYF
.,TRBV15,TRBJ2-7,.,TGTGCCACCAGCAGGACGAATTACGAGCAGTACTTC,CATSRTNYEQYF